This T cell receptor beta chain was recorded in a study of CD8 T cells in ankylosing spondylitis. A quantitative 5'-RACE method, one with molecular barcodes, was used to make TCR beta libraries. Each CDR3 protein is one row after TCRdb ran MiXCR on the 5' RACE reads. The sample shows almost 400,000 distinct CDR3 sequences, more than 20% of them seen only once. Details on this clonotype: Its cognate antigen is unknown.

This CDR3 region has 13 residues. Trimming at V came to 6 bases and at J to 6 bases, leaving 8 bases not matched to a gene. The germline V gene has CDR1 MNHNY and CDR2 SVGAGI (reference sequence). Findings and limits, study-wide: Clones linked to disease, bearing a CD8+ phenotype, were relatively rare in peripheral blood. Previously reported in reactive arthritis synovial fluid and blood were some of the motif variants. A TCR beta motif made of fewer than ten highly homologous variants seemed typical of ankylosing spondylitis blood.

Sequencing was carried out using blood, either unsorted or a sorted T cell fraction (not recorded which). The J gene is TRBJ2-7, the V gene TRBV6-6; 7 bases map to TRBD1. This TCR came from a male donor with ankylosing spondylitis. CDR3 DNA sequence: TGTGCCAGCAGGTATACAGGGGCGGGCGAGCAGTACTTC. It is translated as CASRYTGAGEQYF.